The clone carrying this T cell receptor (beta chain) showed up just a few times. The data were taken from a study of identical twins. Trimming pared 4 bases from V and 1 base from J, leaving 12 bases between. Germline V gene lookup returns CDR1 SGDLS and CDR2 YYNGEE. This CDR3 has 14 residues. TCRdb ran MiXCR on the 5' RACE reads and lists one entry per CDR3 protein. The sample holds about 200,000 distinct CDR3 sequences, less than 20% seen once. These sequences were also reported in another study, on T cells expressing NK-cell markers. This second study notes: The same clonotypes also predominated in the CD3+CD56-NKG2C+ fraction of several donors.

This sequence originates from a woman in her late teens or twenties in good health. The sample consisted of CD8+ T cells sorted from blood. The chain recombines TRBV9 with TRBJ2-7; D not certain. The CDR3 is CASSPPQSSYEQYF. CDR3 sequence (DNA): TGTGCCAGCAGCCCCCCCCAGAGTTCCTACGAGCAGTACTTC.